Each of the 5 T cell receptor beta chains below was sequenced from the same sample in a study of T-cell memory formation after mild COVID-19. TCRdb called the 5' RACE reads again in MiXCR, with one record for every CDR3 protein. The data contain fewer than 400,000 distinct CDR3 sequences, roughly 13% of them singletons. Specimen: PBMCs or a T cell subset sorted from them (not recorded which). All receptors come from a man younger than 30 who had mild COVID-19 (a few samples of this study predate the infection). Cell type and time point are not known.

This clonotype was counted between two and nine times. The rearrangement uses TRBV14 and TRBJ1-2; D is uncertain. Trimming cost V 1 base and J 3 bases, with 12 bases left between them. The CDR3 covers 15 residues. Germline CDR1 and CDR2: SGHDN and FVKESK. CDR3 sequence: CASSQALSVDYGYTF. CDR3 bases: TGTGCCAGCAGCCAAGCCCTCAGTGTAGACTATGGCTACACCTTC.

The chain carries TRBV6-5 and TRBJ1-5; D unresolved. The V end lost 0 bases, the J end lost 5 bases, and 8 bases lay between the germline ends. Per germline, CDR1 MNHEY and CDR2 SVGAGI. This CDR3 contains 14 residues. For the CDR3, the DNA is TGTGCCAGCAGTTACTCTTTTCGGGATCAGCCCCAGCATTTT. It codes for CASSYSFRDQPQHF.

This clonotype was detected only a few times. This chain links TRBV20-1 with TRBJ1-1; D call uncertain. Per the germline V gene, CDR1 is DFQATT and CDR2 is SNEGSKA (reference sequence). Trimming shortened V by 3 bases and J by 4 bases, and 6 bases separated the two germline ends. This CDR3 spans 11 amino acids. The CDR3 region has the DNA TGCAGTGCTAGTAGGACCACTGAAGCTTTCTTT. It encodes CSASRTTEAFF.

This clonotype came up a few times. The gene calls are TRBV5-1 and TRBJ2-5; 9 positions agree with TRBD1. Germline values: CDR1 SGHRS, CDR2 YFSETQ. The CDR3 consists of 15 residues. After removal of 7 bases from V and 2 bases from J, the junction contained 9 bases not matched to a gene. DNA for the CDR3: TGCGCCAGCGCCGATATCGGGACAGGGCAAGAGACCCAGTACTTC. Translating it yields CASADIGTGQETQYF.

The CDR3 protein is CASSFWTGDSNYGYTF. DNA for the CDR3: TGTGCCAGCAGTTTTTGGACAGGAGACTCTAACTATGGCTACACCTTC. The J gene is TRBJ1-2, the V gene TRBV6-5, with 7 bases identical to TRBD1. The germline gives CDR1 MNHEY, CDR2 SVGAGI. CDR3 size: 16 residues. V was pared by 4 bases and J by 0 bases, with 8 bases of the junction left unmatched.